Sequencing of this T cell receptor (beta chain) was carried out in a study of blood T cell repertoires in COVID-19. As for the study in general: In each case, the material was cDNA or gDNA derived from T cells, B-cell-depleted T cells, or PBMCs.

TCRdb's table, derived via immunoSEQ multiplex PCR, lists solely in-frame clones and lacks some. The sample holds some 300,000 clones, approximately 86% seen once. CDR3 size: 15 residues. From germline, CDR1 is MDHEN and CDR2 SYDVKM. V lost 5 bases to trimming and J lost 4 bases; unmatched junction nucleotides: 9. This clone was found once. Specimen: peripheral blood. The receptor was isolated from a man aged 65 to 85 with acute or convalescent COVID-19. V gene TRBV28 combines with J gene TRBJ1-1; 8 positions match TRBD1. The CDR3: CASSLSSTGVTEAFF. In DNA, the CDR3 is TGTGCCAGCAGTCTATCTTCGACAGGGGTCACTGAAGCTTTCTTT.